This T cell receptor (beta chain) came from a study of naive and memory T cell subsets. The library had UMIs added by 3' ligation of an oligonucleotide to TCR cDNA. Amplification of ligated cDNA took four PCR rounds with SP2 and nested alpha and beta constant primers. TCRdb re-called the UMI-ligation and nested PCR reads with MiXCR, one entry per CDR3 protein. Here the sample spans more than 20,000 distinct CDR3 sequences, about 5.2% being singletons. V was trimmed by 4 bases and J by 0 bases, leaving 13 bases between them. The CDR3 consists of 16 residues. The germline CDR1 and CDR2 sequences are SGHTA and FQGNSA. In its sample, this clonotype ranks as medium-sized.

This chain uses TRBV7-2 with TRBJ1-3; D uncertain. This TCR derives from an adult in good health. The sample consisted of blood. CDR3 residues: CASSSLGSSSGNTIYF. CDR3 coding DNA: TGTGCCAGCAGCTCCCTCGGGAGCAGCTCTGGAAACACCATATATTTT.